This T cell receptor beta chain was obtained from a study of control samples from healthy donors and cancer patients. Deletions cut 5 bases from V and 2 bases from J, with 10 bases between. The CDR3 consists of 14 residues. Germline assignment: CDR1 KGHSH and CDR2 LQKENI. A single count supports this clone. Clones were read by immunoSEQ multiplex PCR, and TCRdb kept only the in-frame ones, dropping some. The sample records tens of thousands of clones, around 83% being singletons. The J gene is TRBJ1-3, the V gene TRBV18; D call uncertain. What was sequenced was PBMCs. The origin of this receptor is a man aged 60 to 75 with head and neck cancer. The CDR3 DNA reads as TGTGCCAGCTCAGCCGCAAGAACTGGAAACACCATATATTTT. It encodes CASSAARTGNTIYF.